This is a list of T cell receptor beta chains from one sample in a study of Graves' ophthalmopathy and Graves' hyperthyroidism. MiXCR, run by TCRdb on the multiplex PCR reads, gives a single entry per CDR3 protein. The sample shows around 670,000 distinct CDR3 sequences, approximately 40% of them seen only once. The sequencing input was peripheral blood. These receptors came from an adult man with Graves' ophthalmopathy. Each CDR3 is given with its conserved first and last residue. D genes are given only for firm matches. The size of a clone is reported for some rows only, either as once, few or many, or as a class for expanded clones.

d_call: .
v_call: TRBV29-1
j_call: TRBJ2-7
clone_size: .
cdr3_nt: TGCAGCGCGGACAGGGGACTAGGGGAGCAGTACTTC
cdr3_aa: CSADRGLGEQYF

d_call: .
v_call: TRBV7-9
j_call: TRBJ1-6
clone_size: many
cdr3_nt: TGTGCCAGCAGCTCAACGAATCGATCACCCCTCCACTTT
cdr3_aa: CASSSTNRSPLHF

d_call: .
v_call: TRBV24-1
j_call: TRBJ1-5
clone_size: few
cdr3_nt: TGTGCCAGCAGCCAAGGTTTCCAGGGGAATCAGCCCCAGCATTTT
cdr3_aa: CASSQGFQGNQPQHF

d_call: TRBD2
v_call: TRBV10-3
j_call: TRBJ2-7
clone_size: .
cdr3_nt: TGTGCCATCAGCTTAGGTCTAGCGGTGTACGAGCAGTACTTC
cdr3_aa: CAISLGLAVYEQYF

d_call: TRBD1
v_call: TRBV2
j_call: TRBJ1-2
clone_size: .
cdr3_nt: TGTGCCACCTACAGGGGAGGCTACACCTTC
cdr3_aa: CATYRGGYTF

d_call: .
v_call: TRBV11-1
j_call: TRBJ1-1
clone_size: .
cdr3_nt: TGTGCCAGCGGGGGCAGGGCGGACACTGAAGCTTTCTTT
cdr3_aa: CASGGRADTEAFF

d_call: .
v_call: TRBV12-3/TRBV12-4
j_call: TRBJ1-1
clone_size: many
cdr3_nt: TGTGCCAGCAGTACTGATCAGGGGAGTGAGACTGAAGCTTTCTTT
cdr3_aa: CASSTDQGSETEAFF

d_call: .
v_call: TRBV12-3/TRBV12-4
j_call: TRBJ2-2
clone_size: .
cdr3_nt: TGTGCCAGCAGTTGGACAGAGAACACCGGGGAGCTGTTTTTT
cdr3_aa: CASSWTENTGELFF

d_call: .
v_call: TRBV27
j_call: TRBJ2-7
clone_size: many
cdr3_nt: TGTGCCAGCAGTTCGAAGACTTACGAGCAGTACTTC
cdr3_aa: CASSSKTYEQYF

d_call: .
v_call: TRBV10-3
j_call: TRBJ1-5
clone_size: .
cdr3_nt: TGTGCCAGCAGTGAATTCCAGCCCCAGCATTTT
cdr3_aa: CASSEFQPQHF

d_call: .
v_call: TRBV7-9
j_call: TRBJ1-5
clone_size: many
cdr3_nt: TGTGCCAGCAGCTACGGGAGCAATCAGCCCCAGCATTTT
cdr3_aa: CASSYGSNQPQHF

d_call: .
v_call: TRBV19
j_call: TRBJ2-5
clone_size: few
cdr3_nt: TGTGCCAGTAAAGCCGAGGTCGCGGGGGAGACCCAGTACTTC
cdr3_aa: CASKAEVAGETQYF

d_call: TRBD2
v_call: TRBV10-3
j_call: TRBJ2-7
clone_size: .
cdr3_nt: TGTGCCATCAGTGACCCACACTACGGACTAGCGGGTTTCTCCTACGAGCAGTACTTC
cdr3_aa: CAISDPHYGLAGFSYEQYF

d_call: .
v_call: TRBV20-1
j_call: TRBJ1-1
clone_size: many
cdr3_nt: TGCAGTGCTGACGTCAGGGAGGGTGAAGCTTTCTTT
cdr3_aa: CSADVREGEAFF

d_call: .
v_call: TRBV7-2
j_call: TRBJ1-3
clone_size: .
cdr3_nt: TGTGCCAGCAGTTCCCTACGGGTGGTTGAATCCTCTGGAAACACCATATATTTT
cdr3_aa: CASSSLRVVESSGNTIYF

d_call: TRBD1
v_call: TRBV25-1
j_call: TRBJ2-7
clone_size: many
cdr3_nt: TGTGCCAGCAGGGAGGTCAGGGACAGGGAGGGCGAGCAGTACTTC
cdr3_aa: CASREVRDREGEQYF

d_call: .
v_call: TRBV2
j_call: TRBJ1-6
clone_size: .
cdr3_nt: TGTGCCAGCAACAAGGGGGCCTATAATTCACCCCTCCACTTT
cdr3_aa: CASNKGAYNSPLHF

d_call: .
v_call: TRBV29-1
j_call: TRBJ2-6
clone_size: .
cdr3_nt: TGCAGCGTTGAAGGTCTGGTTGGCGGGGTACCTGGGGCCAACGTCCTGACTTTC
cdr3_aa: CSVEGLVGGVPGANVLTF

d_call: TRBD1
v_call: TRBV7-8
j_call: TRBJ2-3
clone_size: .
cdr3_nt: TGTGCCAGCAGCACAAGACAGGGGAGTAGTACAGATACGCAGTATTTT
cdr3_aa: CASSTRQGSSTDTQYF

d_call: .
v_call: TRBV7-3
j_call: TRBJ1-2
clone_size: many
cdr3_nt: TGTGCCAGCAGCTTACAGGGGCCGAGTCAGGACCTCACCTTC
cdr3_aa: CASSLQGPSQDLTF

d_call: .
v_call: TRBV2
j_call: TRBJ2-5
clone_size: .
cdr3_nt: TGTGCCAGCTCAGTGGGACGGTCGTCCGAGACCCAGTACTTC
cdr3_aa: CASSVGRSSETQYF

d_call: .
v_call: TRBV7-2
j_call: TRBJ1-2
clone_size: .
cdr3_nt: TGTGCCAGCAGCTTAATTACGGCAGGGTCTGGCTACACCTTC
cdr3_aa: CASSLITAGSGYTF

d_call: TRBD1
v_call: TRBV7-2
j_call: TRBJ1-2
clone_size: many
cdr3_nt: TGTGCCAGCAGCTTAGGGACAGGGGTAGGCTATGGCTACACCTTC
cdr3_aa: CASSLGTGVGYGYTF

d_call: TRBD1
v_call: TRBV19
j_call: TRBJ1-2
clone_size: many
cdr3_nt: TGTGCCAGTAGGAGCCCCGACAGGGGTGGAGGCTACACCTTC
cdr3_aa: CASRSPDRGGGYTF

d_call: TRBD1
v_call: TRBV7-9
j_call: TRBJ2-5
clone_size: many
cdr3_nt: TGTGCCAGCAGCTTAGCGGGACAGGGGAGCACCCAGTACTTC
cdr3_aa: CASSLAGQGSTQYF

d_call: TRBD1
v_call: TRBV7-8
j_call: TRBJ1-4
clone_size: .
cdr3_nt: TGTGCCTGGTCTGACAGGGGGAGTGAAAAACTGTTTTTT
cdr3_aa: CAWSDRGSEKLFF

d_call: .
v_call: TRBV2
j_call: TRBJ1-1
clone_size: few
cdr3_nt: TGTGCCAGCAGTGAGTGGACCGCCACTGAAGCTTTCTTT
cdr3_aa: CASSEWTATEAFF

d_call: .
v_call: TRBV25-1
j_call: TRBJ2-2
clone_size: .
cdr3_nt: TGTGCCAGCGTTGTTGCCACCGGGGAGCTGTTTTTT
cdr3_aa: CASVVATGELFF

d_call: .
v_call: TRBV9
j_call: TRBJ2-7
clone_size: few
cdr3_nt: TGTGCCAGCAGCGGAGGGGCCACCTACGAGCAGTACTTC
cdr3_aa: CASSGGATYEQYF

d_call: TRBD1
v_call: TRBV9
j_call: TRBJ1-6
clone_size: few
cdr3_nt: TGTGCCAGCAAGGGACAGAAGTCACCCCTCCACTTT
cdr3_aa: CASKGQKSPLHF

d_call: TRBD1
v_call: TRBV7-9
j_call: TRBJ1-6
clone_size: .
cdr3_nt: TGTGCCAGCGCACAGGGGATCGGTGGTTCACCCCTCCACTTT
cdr3_aa: CASAQGIGGSPLHF

d_call: .
v_call: TRBV6-5
j_call: TRBJ1-2
clone_size: .
cdr3_nt: TGTGCCAGCAGTTACTCGAACGGGGGAAGAGGTGGCTACACCTTC
cdr3_aa: CASSYSNGGRGGYTF

d_call: .
v_call: TRBV20-1
j_call: TRBJ2-3
clone_size: .
cdr3_nt: TGCAGTGCTATGACGGGTTCTAGCACAGATACGCAGTATTTT
cdr3_aa: CSAMTGSSTDTQYF

d_call: TRBD1
v_call: TRBV2
j_call: TRBJ2-5
clone_size: .
cdr3_nt: TGTGCCAGCGTTGGACAGGGGGGAGAGACTCAGTACTTC
cdr3_aa: CASVGQGGETQYF

d_call: .
v_call: TRBV29-1
j_call: TRBJ2-5
clone_size: many
cdr3_nt: TGCAGCGCGGGACTCGGGCAGGAGACCCAGTACTTC
cdr3_aa: CSAGLGQETQYF

d_call: .
v_call: TRBV25-1
j_call: TRBJ1-4
clone_size: .
cdr3_nt: TGTGCCAGCAGTTCCCGGGACCTCAATGAAAAACTGTTTTTT
cdr3_aa: CASSSRDLNEKLFF

d_call: .
v_call: TRBV11-2
j_call: TRBJ1-2
clone_size: many
cdr3_nt: TGTGCCAGCAGCCCTGGGACTCCGATAGGCTACACCTTC
cdr3_aa: CASSPGTPIGYTF

d_call: .
v_call: TRBV7-9
j_call: TRBJ2-5
clone_size: .
cdr3_nt: TGTGCCAGCAGCCAAGCCGGACAGAGGGAGACGGAGACCCAGTACTTC
cdr3_aa: CASSQAGQRETETQYF

d_call: TRBD1
v_call: TRBV25-1
j_call: TRBJ2-7
clone_size: .
cdr3_nt: TGTGCCAGCAGTCCCGCGGGACAGGGAGAATACGAGCAGTACTTC
cdr3_aa: CASSPAGQGEYEQYF

d_call: .
v_call: TRBV7-8
j_call: TRBJ1-1
clone_size: many
cdr3_nt: TGTGCCAGCAGGAAAAGCATGAACACTGAAGCTTTCTTT
cdr3_aa: CASRKSMNTEAFF

d_call: .
v_call: TRBV10-3
j_call: TRBJ1-3
clone_size: few
cdr3_nt: TGTGCCAGCAAGAAGGACTTTTTCTCTGGAAACACCATATATTTT
cdr3_aa: CASKKDFFSGNTIYF

d_call: .
v_call: TRBV9
j_call: TRBJ1-2
clone_size: .
cdr3_nt: TGTGCCAGCGGGCGTGGGGGAGGCGACGGCTACACCTTC
cdr3_aa: CASGRGGGDGYTF

d_call: TRBD2
v_call: TRBV11-2
j_call: TRBJ2-5
clone_size: .
cdr3_nt: TGTGCCAGCCGGAGACTAGCGGGGGGGACCCGCCAAGAGACCCAGTACTTC
cdr3_aa: CASRRLAGGTRQETQYF

d_call: TRBD1
v_call: TRBV20-1
j_call: TRBJ2-7
clone_size: few
cdr3_nt: TGCAGTGCTAGGACAGGGCGCAGAAGCGAGCAGTACTTC
cdr3_aa: CSARTGRRSEQYF

d_call: TRBD1
v_call: TRBV24-1
j_call: TRBJ2-7
clone_size: many
cdr3_nt: TGTGCCACCAGTGCGGGACAGAACTACGAGCAGTACTTC
cdr3_aa: CATSAGQNYEQYF

d_call: .
v_call: TRBV5-6
j_call: TRBJ2-6
clone_size: few
cdr3_nt: TGTGCCAGCAGCTCCCTGGCAGGGACTGGGGCCAACGTCCTGACTTTC
cdr3_aa: CASSSLAGTGANVLTF

d_call: TRBD1
v_call: TRBV2
j_call: TRBJ1-4
clone_size: .
cdr3_nt: TGTGCCAGCAGTGAATGGGACAGGGTCGAAGAAAAACTGTTTTTT
cdr3_aa: CASSEWDRVEEKLFF

d_call: .
v_call: TRBV2
j_call: TRBJ1-5
clone_size: many
cdr3_nt: TGTGCCAGCAGTTTGAGGGAGCCCCAGCATTTT
cdr3_aa: CASSLREPQHF